One and the same sample provided the 32 T cell receptor beta chains below, sequenced in a study of brain T cells in children with intractable seizures. Sequenced by immunoSEQ multiplex PCR; TCRdb stores in-frame clones only, minus some. There are 300,000 to 400,000 clones in the sample; 93% occur only once, and 5.7% lies in the top ten. As to time point: blood from clinic visit 5 months post-surgery; TSC patient then seizure free. The input for sequencing was peripheral blood, taken about 5 months after surgery. The source of these receptors is a boy under three years old with tuberous sclerosis and intractable seizures.

V is TRBV7-3 and J is TRBJ2-1, with D unclear. V was shortened by 1 base and J by 9 bases, with 10 bases between the two germline ends. CDR1 and CDR2 from the germline V gene are SGHTA and FQGTGA. The CDR3 sequence is 13 residues long. The CDR3 sequence is CASSLRLSGEQFF. The CDR3 DNA sequence: TGTGCCAGCAGCTTAAGATTGTCGGGTGAGCAGTTCTTC.

This clone occurred once. The chain joins TRBV6-5 to TRBJ2-1; 7 nucleotides align to TRBD1. The V gene end was trimmed by 2 bases and the J gene end by 8 bases; junction bases not matched to a gene: 12. This CDR3 comprises 16 residues. CDR1 and CDR2 from the germline V gene are MNHEY and SVGAGI. Written as DNA, the CDR3 is TGTGCCAGCAGTTACCTCCCGACAGGGCCTAAGGATGAGCAGTTCTTC. Protein sequence: CASSYLPTGPKDEQFF.

The chain recombines TRBV2 with TRBJ1-1, with 7 nucleotides matching TRBD1. Germline assignment: CDR1 SNHLY and CDR2 FYNNEI. V lost 6 bases and J lost 4; bases outside the gene matches: 17. The CDR3 totals 17 residues. CDR3 region: CASSALKYSGTVTEAFF. The CDR3 DNA reads TGTGCCAGCAGCGCGTTAAAATACTCAGGGACAGTCACTGAAGCTTTCTTT. Full variable domain (remainder filled in from reference TRBV2 and TRBJ1-1): EPEVTQTPSHQVTQMGQEVILRCVPISNHLYFYWYRQILGQKVEFLVSFYNNEISEKSEIFDDQFSVERPDGSNFTLKIRSTKLEDSAMYFCASSALKYSGTVTEAFFGQGTRLTVV.

The chain employs TRBV27 and TRBJ2-7; D gene uncertain. The CDR3 extends over 14 amino acids. V was cut by 2 bases and J by 1 base, with 9 bases left in between. The germline CDR1 and CDR2 sequences are MNHEY and SMNVEV (reference sequence). The CDR3 here is CASSLDRESYEQYF. CDR3 DNA sequence: TGTGCCAGCAGTTTAGATAGAGAGTCCTACGAGCAGTACTTC.

This clone appeared once. The chain joins TRBV7-6 to TRBJ2-3, with D unclear. CDR1 and CDR2 (germline): SGHVS, FNYEAQ. The CDR3 consists of 14 residues. The ends were cut back, 2 bases at V and 1 base at J, with 7 bases in the middle. CDR3 region: CASSLFAGTDTQYF. The DNA for the CDR3 is TGTGCCAGCAGCTTATTCGCTGGCACAGATACGCAGTATTTT.

The chain joins TRBV4-1 to TRBJ2-3, with 8 bases lining up with TRBD2. Germline lookup yields CDR1 MGHRA and CDR2 YSYEKL. The CDR3 contains 16 residues. The J segment lost 5 bases and the V segment lost 0 bases, leaving 7 bases of the junction unmatched. The CDR3 here is CASSQDPIGGGDTQYF. CDR3 sequence (DNA): TGCGCCAGCAGCCAAGATCCGATCGGGGGGGGAGATACGCAGTATTTT.

The chain combines TRBV7-9 with TRBJ2-3; TRBD1 matches 11 bases. CDR1 SEHNR and CDR2 FQNEAQ come from the germline V gene (reference sequence). The CDR3 is 17 residues long. The J segment lost 2 bases and the V segment lost 5 bases, leaving 9 bases of the junction unmatched. The CDR3 DNA is TGTGCCAGCAGCCTCATCCCGGGACAGGGGGACACAGATACGCAGTATTTT. It yields the protein CASSLIPGQGDTDTQYF.

The rearrangement joins TRBV18 to TRBJ2-1; 9 nucleotides match TRBD2. Germline values: CDR1 KGHSH, CDR2 LQKENI. This CDR3 spans 13 amino acids. After removal of 8 bases from V and 1 base from J, the junction contained 0 bases not matched to a gene. The DNA for the CDR3 is TGTGCCAGCCTAGCGGGATCCTACAATGAGCAGTTCTTC. Encoded protein: CASLAGSYNEQFF.

V usage is TRBV7-9 and J usage is TRBJ1-1, with D possibly matching TRBD1 (5 bases). This CDR3 contains 13 residues. Trimming left V 2 bases short and J 3 bases short, with 7 bases between. Germline V gene lookup returns CDR1 SEHNR and CDR2 FQNEAQ (reference sequence). The CDR3 coding sequence is TGTGCCAGCAGCTTACGACAGTACACTGAAGCTTTCTTT. Amino acids: CASSLRQYTEAFF.

The chain employs TRBV30 and TRBJ2-5, with D perhaps TRBD1 or TRBD2 (5 bases each). The CDR3 sequence is 15 residues long. V was trimmed by 2 bases and J by 5 bases, leaving 18 bases between them. CDR1 GTSNPN and CDR2 SVGIG come from the germline V gene (reference sequence). DNA of the CDR3: TGTGCCTGGAGTACGGGGCTTCGCACTTCGGAGACCCAGTACTTC. Protein sequence: CAWSTGLRTSETQYF.

The chain has TRBV5-6 and TRBJ2-3; possibly TRBD2 for D (5 bases). The CDR3 is 15 residues long. Germline CDR1 SGHDT, CDR2 YYEEEE. With 4 bases removed from V and 2 bases from J, the gap between germline ends came to 14 bases. The chain's CDR3 is CASSRRSGFTDTQYF. The CDR3 coding sequence is TGTGCCAGCAGCCGGAGGTCGGGATTCACAGATACGCAGTATTTT.

The J gene is TRBJ2-3, the V gene TRBV10-3; TRBD2 matches at 13 bases. The trim removed 10 bases at V and 2 bases at J, leaving 6 bases unmatched. Germline V gene data show CDR1 as ENHRY and CDR2 as SYGVKD. The CDR3 totals 15 residues. As DNA, the CDR3 is TGTGCCACCGGAGGGACTAGCGGGACCACAGATACGCAGTATTTT. It is translated as CATGGTSGTTDTQYF.

This clone appeared a single time. The same CDR3 arises from other DNA sequences in this sample as well. CDR3 loop: CASSLVRDTQYF. DNA for the CDR3: TGTGCCAGCAGTTTAGTCAGGGATACGCAGTATTTT. The chain recombines TRBV12-3 or TRBV12-4 with TRBJ2-3; no definite D call. The length of the CDR3 is 12 residues. The V end lost 1 base, the J end lost 6 bases, and 5 bases lay between the germline ends.

The gene calls are TRBV19 and TRBJ1-1; unclear D gene. Trimming pared 1 base from V and 0 bases from J, leaving 6 bases between. Germline CDR1 and CDR2: LNHDA and SQIVND (reference sequence). The CDR3 covers 14 residues. The CDR3 nucleotides read TGTGCCAGTAGTATAGCGTACGTGAACACTGAAGCTTTCTTT. Residues: CASSIAYVNTEAFF.

The chain couples TRBV3-1 (or the pseudogene TRBV3-2) to TRBJ2-2; 8 nucleotides line up with TRBD2. Germline CDR1 LGHDT, CDR2 YNNKEL (reference sequence). The CDR3 is 18 amino acids. The ends lost 3 bases at V and 4 bases at J; junction bases unmatched: 13. In nucleotides, the CDR3 is TGTGCCAGCAGCCAGAGGATTCGGGGCGGGAGGTTCACCGGGGAGCTGTTTTTT. It yields the protein CASSQRIRGGRFTGELFF.

The chain carries TRBV5-8 and TRBJ2-7; no clear D. The V gene's germline CDR1 is SGHTS and CDR2 YDEGEE. The CDR3 is 14 amino acids. Trimming pared 0 bases from V and 2 bases from J, leaving 9 bases between. The CDR3 region is CASSLVKGPYEQYF. The CDR3 bases are TGTGCCAGCAGCTTGGTAAAGGGCCCCTACGAGCAGTACTTC.

The genes are TRBV30 and TRBJ1-2; 11 bases agree with TRBD1. V dropped 5 bases and J dropped 5; count of bases not matched to a gene: 7. The CDR3 consists of 14 residues. Germline V gene data show CDR1 as GTSNPN and CDR2 as SVGIG (reference sequence). CDR3 DNA: TGTGCCTGGGTTCTGGGGACAGGGGGATATGGCTACACCTTC. Amino acid sequence: CAWVLGTGGYGYTF.

The chain has TRBV7-3 and TRBJ2-1; D is unresolved. V was shortened by 5 bases and J by 0 bases, with 5 bases between the two germline ends. The CDR3 loop spans 13 amino acids. Looked up from germline, CDR1 is SGHTA and CDR2 is FQGTGA. The chain's CDR3 is CASSQDSYNEQFF. For the CDR3, the DNA is TGTGCCAGCAGCCAGGACTCCTACAATGAGCAGTTCTTC.

This chain connects TRBV9 to TRBJ1-1; D uncertain. CDR3 size: 14 residues. Trimming left V 3 bases short and J 3 bases short, with 12 bases between. Germline V lookup: CDR1 SGDLS, CDR2 YYNGEE. The CDR3 region is CASSAGIGDTEAFF. In DNA form, the CDR3 reads TGTGCCAGCAGCGCCGGGATCGGGGACACTGAAGCTTTCTTT.

The chain carries TRBV5-1 and TRBJ1-1, with 7 bases that match TRBD1. The CDR3 is 15 amino acids. J lost 1 base, V lost 5 bases, and 8 bases had no gene match. Germline V gene sequence: CDR1 SGHRS, CDR2 YFSETQ. This chain's CDR3 is CASRGEGGGNTEAFF. The CDR3 DNA follows: TGCGCCAGCAGGGGGGAAGGGGGCGGGAACACTGAAGCTTTCTTT.

The V gene is TRBV3-1 (or the pseudogene TRBV3-2), the J gene TRBJ1-1; D not certain. CDR1 is LGHDT and CDR2 is YNNKEL in the germline V gene (reference sequence). The length of the CDR3 is 12 residues. Trimming shortened V by 6 bases and J by 0 bases, and 5 bases separated the two germline ends. CDR3 sequence: CASSFMNTEAFF. In DNA form, the CDR3 reads TGTGCCAGCAGTTTCATGAACACTGAAGCTTTCTTT.

This chain connects TRBV28 to TRBJ2-7, with TRBD2 as a possible D gene (6 bases). Looked up from germline, CDR1 is MDHEN and CDR2 is SYDVKM. The CDR3 totals 13 residues. Trimming left V 3 bases short and J 0 bases short, with 6 bases between. The CDR3 sequence is CASSLEGSYEQYF. CDR3 DNA sequence: TGTGCCAGCAGTTTGGAGGGCTCCTACGAGCAGTACTTC.

In DNA form, the CDR3 reads TGTGCCAGCAGTCTTGGGGCAGGCGGAGGCAATCAGCCCCAGCATTTT. Protein: CASSLGAGGGNQPQHF. The rearrangement links TRBV5-6 to TRBJ1-5, with D possibly TRBD1 on 5 matching bases. Trimming removed 5 bases at V and 2 bases at J, with 17 bases between. The CDR3 consists of 16 residues. CDR1 SGHDT and CDR2 YYEEEE come from the germline V gene.

The chain uses TRBV30 and TRBJ2-4; D uncertain. This CDR3 is 13 amino acids long. Looked up from germline, CDR1 is GTSNPN and CDR2 is SVGIG (reference sequence). The CDR3 spells CALLDLAKNIQYF. CDR3 in DNA: TGTGCGCTGCTTGATCTAGCCAAAAACATTCAGTACTTC.

The V gene is TRBV20-1, the J gene TRBJ2-1, with TRBD2 as a possible D gene (6 bases). V was trimmed by 4 bases and J by 8 bases, leaving 6 bases between them. Germline values: CDR1 DFQATT, CDR2 SNEGSKA (reference sequence). The CDR3 runs 10 residues. The CDR3 region has the DNA TGCAGTGCTACGGGGGATGAGCAGTTCTTC. It codes for CSATGDEQFF.

The V call is TRBV27, the J call TRBJ1-5; TRBD1 might be the D (6 bases). CDR3 length equals 14 residues. Trimming removed 6 bases from V and 7 bases from J, with 16 bases in between. Germline CDR1 is MNHEY and CDR2 is SMNVEV (reference sequence). The CDR3 nucleotides are TGTGCCAGCAGAAACGGGGGCGTAGGGCAGCCCCAGCATTTT. This sequence encodes CASRNGGVGQPQHF.

As for this clone: At the DNA level, this CDR3 is encoded by other sequences in the same sample as well. This sequence joins TRBV13 and TRBJ2-7, with D unresolved. From germline, CDR1 is PRHDT and CDR2 FYEKMQ (reference sequence). The CDR3 contains 11 residues. V shed 4 bases and J shed 1 base, with 2 bases lying between them. Here the CDR3 DNA reads TGTGCCAGCAGCTCGTCCTACGAGCAGTACTTC. Residues: CASSSSYEQYF.

The V call is TRBV6-5, the J call TRBJ1-6, with D unresolved. The CDR3 sequence is 16 residues long. The germline V gene has CDR1 MNHEY and CDR2 SVGAGI. V was clipped by 2 bases and J by 0 bases, with 8 bases between them. CDR3 sequence: CASSYAESSYNSPLHF. The CDR3 DNA reads TGTGCCAGCAGTTACGCGGAGAGCTCCTATAATTCACCCCTCCACTTT.

The chain joins TRBV24-1 to TRBJ1-1; no firm D call. In germline, CDR1 is KGHDR, CDR2 SFDVKD. The CDR3 spans 11 residues. V lost 9 bases and J lost 5, with 9 bases in between. CDR3 DNA: TGTGCCACCTCTTGGGGAACTGAAGCTTTCTTT. Translation: CATSWGTEAFF.

The chain employs TRBV2 and TRBJ2-7; D not resolved. V shed 2 bases and J shed 0 bases, with 8 bases lying between them. The germline gives CDR1 SNHLY, CDR2 FYNNEI. The CDR3 totals 14 residues. CDR3 residues: CASSERRSSYEQYF. The CDR3 region has the DNA TGTGCCAGCAGTGAAAGGCGAAGCTCCTACGAGCAGTACTTC.

The V and J genes are TRBV5-1 and TRBJ2-1; TRBD2 might be the D (6 bases). CDR1 is SGHRS and CDR2 is YFSETQ in the germline V gene. The CDR3 contains 15 residues. V was clipped by 7 bases and J by 8 bases, with 22 bases between them. This chain's CDR3 is CASGVAGLGLDEQFF. CDR3 DNA sequence: TGCGCCAGCGGCGTCGCGGGACTGGGTTTGGATGAGCAGTTCTTC.

The rearrangement links TRBV19 to TRBJ2-2, with a possible D match to TRBD1 (6 bases). The germline gives CDR1 LNHDA, CDR2 SQIVND (reference sequence). The V end lost 9 bases, the J end lost 3 bases, and 11 bases lay between the germline ends. The CDR3 is 13 amino acids. DNA of the CDR3: TGTGCCAGACAGGGAGTTCACACCGGGGAGCTGTTTTTT. Protein: CARQGVHTGELFF.